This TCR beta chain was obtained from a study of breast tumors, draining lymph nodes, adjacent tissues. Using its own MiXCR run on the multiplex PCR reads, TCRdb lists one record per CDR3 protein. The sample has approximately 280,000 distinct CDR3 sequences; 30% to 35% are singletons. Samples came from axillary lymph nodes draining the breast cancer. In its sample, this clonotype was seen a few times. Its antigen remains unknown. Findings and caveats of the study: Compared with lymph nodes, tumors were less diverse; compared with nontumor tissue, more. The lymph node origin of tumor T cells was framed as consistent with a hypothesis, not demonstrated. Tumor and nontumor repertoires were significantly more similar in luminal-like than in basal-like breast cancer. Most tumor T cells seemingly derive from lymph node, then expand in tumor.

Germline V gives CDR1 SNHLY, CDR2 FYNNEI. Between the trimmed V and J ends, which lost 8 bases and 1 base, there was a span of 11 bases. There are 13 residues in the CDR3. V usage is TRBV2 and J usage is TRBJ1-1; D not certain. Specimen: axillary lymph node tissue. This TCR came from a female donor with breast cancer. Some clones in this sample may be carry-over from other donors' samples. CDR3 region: CASRREGNTEAFF. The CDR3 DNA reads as TGTGCCAGCCGACGGGAGGGGAACACTGAAGCTTTCTTT.